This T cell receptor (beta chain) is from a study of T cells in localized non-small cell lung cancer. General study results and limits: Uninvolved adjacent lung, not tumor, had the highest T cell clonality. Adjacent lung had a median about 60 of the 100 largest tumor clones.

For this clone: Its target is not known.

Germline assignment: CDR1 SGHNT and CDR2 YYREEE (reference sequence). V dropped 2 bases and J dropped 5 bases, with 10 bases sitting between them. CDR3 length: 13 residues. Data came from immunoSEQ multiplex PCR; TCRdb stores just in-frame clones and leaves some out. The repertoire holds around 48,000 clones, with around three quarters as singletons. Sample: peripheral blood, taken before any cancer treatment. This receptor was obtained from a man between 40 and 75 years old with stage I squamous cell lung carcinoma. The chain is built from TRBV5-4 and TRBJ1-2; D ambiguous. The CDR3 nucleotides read TGTGCCAGCAGCTTCAATTGGGATTATGGCTACACCTTC. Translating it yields CASSFNWDYGYTF. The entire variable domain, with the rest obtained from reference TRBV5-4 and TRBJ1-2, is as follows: ETGVTQSPTHLIKTRGQQVTLRCSSQSGHNTVSWYQQALGQGPQFIFQYYREEENGRGNFPPRFSGLQFPNYSSELNVNALELDDSALYLCASSFNWDYGYTFGSGTRLTVV.